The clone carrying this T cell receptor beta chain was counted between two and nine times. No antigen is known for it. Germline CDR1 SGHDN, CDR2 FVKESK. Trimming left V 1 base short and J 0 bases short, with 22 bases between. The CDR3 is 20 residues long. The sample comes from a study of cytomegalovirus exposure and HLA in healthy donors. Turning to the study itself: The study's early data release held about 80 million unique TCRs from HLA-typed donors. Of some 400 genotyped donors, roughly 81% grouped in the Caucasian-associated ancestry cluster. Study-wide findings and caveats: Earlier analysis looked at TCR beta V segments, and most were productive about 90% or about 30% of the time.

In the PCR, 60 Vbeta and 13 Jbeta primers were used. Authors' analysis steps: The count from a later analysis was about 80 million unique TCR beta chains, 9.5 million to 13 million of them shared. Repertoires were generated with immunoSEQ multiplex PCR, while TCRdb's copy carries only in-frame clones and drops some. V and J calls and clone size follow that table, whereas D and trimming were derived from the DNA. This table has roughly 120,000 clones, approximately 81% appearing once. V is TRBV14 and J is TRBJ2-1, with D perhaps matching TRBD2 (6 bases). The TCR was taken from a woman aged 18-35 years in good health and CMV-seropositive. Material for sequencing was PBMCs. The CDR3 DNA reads TGTGCCAGCAGCCAAGTTCCCAAGACTCTTCTAGCGAGCTCCTACAATGAGCAGTTCTTC. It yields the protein CASSQVPKTLLASSYNEQFF.